This TCR beta chain emerged from a study of Graves' ophthalmopathy and Graves' hyperthyroidism. As the template, RNA transcripts were used to amplify TCR beta CDR3 regions. First-round RT-PCR used HTBI primers; second-round multiplex PCR followed. MiXCR, run by TCRdb on the multiplex PCR reads, gives a single entry per CDR3 protein. The sample lists around 400,000 distinct CDR3 sequences, over 20% occurring once. Germline V lookup: CDR1 MNHEY, CDR2 SVGAGI. The CDR3 runs 15 residues. With 2 bases clipped from V and 4 bases from J, the junction kept 6 bases outside the gene matches. The TCR sequence derives from a woman under 30 with stable Graves' hyperthyroidism. The chain is built from TRBV6-5 and TRBJ2-7, with TRBD2 matching over 9 bases. Input material: peripheral blood. Written as DNA, the CDR3 is TGTGCCAGCAGTTACAATCGAGCGGGAGGTTACGAGCAGTACTTC. This gives the protein CASSYNRAGGYEQYF.